Sequencing of this TCR beta chain was carried out in a study of blood T cell repertoires in COVID-19. Turning to the study itself: The samples span acute and convalescent COVID-19 from the United States, Italy and Spain.

V lost 3 bases to trimming and J lost 3 bases, with 23 bases between them. The CDR3 spans 18 residues. Germline V gene sequence: CDR1 LNHNV, CDR2 YYDKDF (reference sequence). Profiling relied on immunoSEQ multiplex PCR, and the TCRdb table lists in-frame clones only, not all of them. The sample lists about 120,000 clones; approximately 87% were seen once. Material for sequencing was peripheral blood. The TCR originated in a man aged 60-69 years with acute or convalescent COVID-19. The rearrangement joins TRBV15 to TRBJ1-2, with D unresolved. CDR3 DNA: TGTGCCACCAGCAGCGCCCCTAGACGGGGTCCCCTCGACTATGGCTACACCTTC. Its translation: CATSSAPRRGPLDYGYTF. Using reference TRBV15 and TRBJ1-2 for the parts outside the CDR3, the full variable domain is DAMVIQNPRYQVTQFGKPVTLSCSQTLNHNVMYWYQQKSSQAPKLLFHYYDKDFNNEADTPDNFQSRRPNTSFCFLDIRSPGLGDTAMYLCATSSAPRRGPLDYGYTFGSGTRLTVV.